Included here is one T cell receptor (beta chain) sequence, with context. Its antigen remains unknown. This sample was included in a study of shared clonotypes between healthy human individuals. About the study: For every donor, three CD4 naive, three CD4 memory, two CD8 naive and one CD8 memory plates were used. General study results and limits: Sampling involved blood alone; tissue repertoires likely differ.

Repertoires were generated with immunoSEQ multiplex PCR, while TCRdb's copy carries only in-frame clones and drops some. Among hundreds of thousands of clones listed, about 95% were seen once. The naive CD8 fraction comprised CD45RO-negative cells positively selected for CCR7 and excluded terminally differentiated effector memory CD45RA+ cells. Donors were healthy HIV-negative adults without recently reported acute infections or vaccinations. CDR3 length: 14 amino acids. The J segment lost 7 bases and the V segment lost 3 bases, leaving 6 bases of the junction unmatched. The sequence came from a young woman in good health. V and J are TRBV5-3 and TRBJ2-4; 8 nucleotides match TRBD2. TRBV5-3 is known as an ORF, though its function is uncertain. The material sequenced was naive CD8+ T cells sorted from blood. The CDR3 bases are TGTGCCAGAAGCTCCAGCGGGAGTGGTAACATTCAGTACTTC. This encodes CARSSSGSGNIQYF.